These 13 T cell receptor beta chains came from one sample sequenced in a study of T cell repertoires in ileal Crohn's disease. Profiling relied on immunoSEQ multiplex PCR, and the TCRdb table lists in-frame clones only, not all of them. This repertoire shows about 9,000 clones, 78% found once; its top ten account for around 20%. Time point defined: neoterminal ileum biopsy at postoperative endoscopy, about 6 months after surgery. Sequenced input: ileal tissue. The receptors shown here come from an adult with Crohn's disease.

This clone was counted a single time. V is TRBV2 and J is TRBJ1-2; no firm D call. Trimming took off 7 bases at V and 8 bases at J, with 14 bases between the two ends. The germline V gene encodes CDR1 SNHLY and CDR2 FYNNEI. This CDR3 has 12 residues. The CDR3 DNA reads TGTGCCAGCAAAAGCTTCCTGGAGGGCTACACCTTC. Amino acid sequence: CASKSFLEGYTF.

The chain uses TRBV5-4 and TRBJ1-1, with TRBD1 identical over 8 bases. CDR1 is SGHNT, CDR2 YYREEE, per germline (reference sequence). There are 13 residues in the CDR3. V gave up 4 bases and J gave up 11 bases; unmatched junction bases: 10. As DNA, the CDR3 is TGTGCCAGCAGCCTTTGGACAGGGCGAAATGCTTTCTTT. It encodes CASSLWTGRNAFF.

J is TRBJ1-6 and V is TRBV5-1; D is undetermined. V shed 0 bases and J shed 7 bases, with 8 bases lying between them. CDR1 SGHRS and CDR2 YFSETQ come from the germline V gene. This CDR3 comprises 14 residues. CDR3 in DNA: TGCGCCAGCAGCTTGGATACGGGGAATTCACCCCTCCACTTT. This encodes CASSLDTGNSPLHF.

This chain uses TRBV28 with TRBJ1-5; tentative D call: TRBD1 (5 bases). From germline, CDR1 is MDHEN and CDR2 SYDVKM. The CDR3 runs to 15 residues. The ends were cut back, 5 bases at V and 2 bases at J, with 13 bases in the middle. The CDR3 protein is CASSSGGAGNQPQHF. The CDR3 nucleotides read TGTGCCAGCAGTAGCGGGGGAGCGGGCAATCAGCCCCAGCATTTT.

This sequence joins TRBV7-2 and TRBJ1-3; 8 positions match TRBD1. Germline V gene data show CDR1 as SGHTA and CDR2 as FQGNSA. The V and J ends lost 1 base and 0 bases, in that order; junction bases with no gene match: 8. The CDR3 covers 18 residues. CDR3 residues: CASSLGWDRTLSGNTIYF. The CDR3 nucleotides are TGTGCCAGCAGCTTAGGATGGGACAGGACCCTCTCTGGAAACACCATATATTTT. Looking up the rest from reference TRBV7-2 and TRBJ1-3 gives the full variable domain: GAGVSQSPSNKVTEKGKDVELRCDPISGHTALYWYRQSLGQGLEFLIYFQGNSAPDKSGLPSDRFSAERTGGSVSTLTIQRTQQEDSAVYLCASSLGWDRTLSGNTIYFGEGSWLTVV.

The chain links TRBV5-6 to TRBJ2-1; D gene uncertain. CDR1 is SGHDT and CDR2 is YYEEEE in the germline V gene. V was cut by 4 bases and J by 3 bases, with 14 bases left in between. The CDR3 totals 15 residues. CDR3 DNA sequence: TGTGCCAGCAGCCAACCACCGTACGGCTACAATGAGCAGTTCTTC. Translated, it gives CASSQPPYGYNEQFF.

By sample share, this clone is medium-sized. The rearrangement links TRBV14 to TRBJ1-1; no clear D gene. The germline gives CDR1 SGHDN, CDR2 FVKESK. The CDR3 contains 13 residues. V was cut by 2 bases and J by 1 base, with 5 bases left in between. CDR3 amino acids: CASSQIQNTEAFF. The DNA for the CDR3 is TGTGCCAGCAGCCAAATTCAGAACACTGAAGCTTTCTTT.

The rearrangement joins TRBV2 to TRBJ2-1; TRBD1 matches at 8 bases. V trimming: 2 bases; J trimming: 6 bases; junction bases outside the gene matches: 0. This CDR3 region has 13 residues. Germline assignment: CDR1 SNHLY and CDR2 FYNNEI. CDR3 region: CASSEQGANEQFF. The DNA for the CDR3 is TGTGCCAGCAGTGAACAGGGGGCCAATGAGCAGTTCTTC.

This clone was found a few times. The V and J genes are TRBV28 and TRBJ2-4; maybe TRBD1 (6 bases). Between the trimmed V and J ends, which lost 3 bases and 2 bases, there was a span of 20 bases. CDR3 length: 18 amino acids. CDR1 and CDR2 (germline): MDHEN, SYDVKM. The CDR3 DNA sequence: TGTGCCAGCAGTTTCGGACAGCGACGGGGTCGGCCCAAAAACATTCAGTACTTC. This codes for CASSFGQRRGRPKNIQYF. Full variable domain (remainder filled in from reference TRBV28 and TRBJ2-4): DVKVTQSSRYLVKRTGEKVFLECVQDMDHENMFWYRQDPGLGLRLIYFSYDVKMKEKGDIPEGYSVSREKKERFSLILESASTNQTSMYLCASSFGQRRGRPKNIQYFGAGTRLSVL.

Only a few counts were recorded for this clone. The V call is TRBV5-1, the J call TRBJ2-5, with TRBD2 matching over 9 bases. The better agreement between TRBJ2-7 and the DNA end casts doubt on the J call. CDR1 SGHRS and CDR2 YFSETQ come from the germline V gene. CDR3 length equals 16 residues. In DNA form, the CDR3 reads TGCGCCAGCAGCTTGGCAACTAGCGGGCCAACCTACGAGCAGTACTTC. This sequence encodes CASSLATSGPTYEQYF.

J is TRBJ2-1 and V is TRBV5-4; D is unclear. Germline V gives CDR1 SGHNT, CDR2 YYREEE (reference sequence). The length of the CDR3 is 13 residues. V was shortened by 4 bases and J by 3 bases, with 8 bases between the two germline ends. CDR3 sequence reads: CASSLRNYNEQFF. The CDR3 DNA reads TGTGCCAGCAGCCTCAGGAACTACAATGAGCAGTTCTTC.

CDR3 amino acids: CASSLGQGAETQYF. The CDR3 nucleotides read TGTGCCAGCAGCCTGGGACAGGGGGCCGAGACCCAGTACTTC. The V call is TRBV4-2, the J call TRBJ2-5; TRBD1 agrees at 12 bases. V gave up 4 bases and J gave up 5 bases; unmatched junction bases: 2. Per germline, CDR1 LGHNA and CDR2 YNFKEQ. The CDR3 has 14 amino acids.

The chain combines TRBV30 with TRBJ2-4; tentative D call: TRBD2 (6 bases). Germline values: CDR1 GTSNPN, CDR2 SVGIG (reference sequence). V shed 3 bases and J shed 2 bases, with 11 bases lying between them. The CDR3 runs to 14 residues. The CDR3 is CAWSFAGPKNIQYF. The CDR3 nucleotides read TGTGCCTGGAGCTTTGCGGGGCCCAAAAACATTCAGTACTTC.